This record concerns one T cell receptor (beta chain) sequence. Its specificity is unknown. The repertoire was sequenced with immunoSEQ multiplex PCR; TCRdb's copy has only in-frame clones and lacks some. The sample lists more than 25,000 clones; 55% to 75% were seen once. Germline CDR1 reads PRHDT; CDR2 reads FYEKMQ (reference sequence). V lost 6 bases and J lost 4, with 12 bases in between. The CDR3 is 13 amino acids. This record comes from a study of CD4 T cells in relation to SARS-CoV-2 and coronaviruses. Unexposed donor CD4+ T cells date from about 2011-2018, before the COVID-19 pandemic. After approximately 10 days of culture, CD4+ T cells were isolated.

The rearrangement uses TRBV13 and TRBJ1-2; tentatively, D is TRBD1 (5 bases). Sample: CD4+ T cells from PBMCs, cultured in vitro. The TCR sequence derives from a human donor in good health. CDR3 sequence reads: CASRKGRLYGYTF. CDR3 bases: TGTGCCAGCAGGAAGGGACGTCTCTATGGCTACACCTTC.